What follows describes a single T cell receptor (beta chain). The table lists this clonotype with a few counts. Its specific antigen is unknown. No base quality information exists; no much larger clone differs at one position. The data stem from a study of blood T cells in healthy people across ages (dated by TCRdb to about 2015). Study-level background: In model experiments, template switching captured roughly one uniquely barcoded TCR beta cDNA molecule for every two T cells. The study analyzed two additional independent replicas of 1 million unique cDNA reads from the same blood draw for two donors, one aged 18 to 29 and one aged 80 or older. Age-related changes in TCR beta repertoire diversity were measured in the study by deep sequencing normalized with unique cDNA molecular identifiers. To avoid experimental bias, donors of different ages were randomly spread across the sequencing lanes. The donors were divided into four age groups: young (average about 16 years), middle-aged (around 37), aged (62) and long-lived (about 80).

Systemically healthy Caucasian individuals from Russia, 39 in total and aged 6 to 90 years, were included as donors. About 9.1 milliliters of peripheral blood were collected from each donor into EDTA-treated Vacutainer tubes. Ficoll-Paque density-gradient centrifugation was used to isolate PBMCs, with at least 7 million obtained per sample. Trizol reagent was used to extract total RNA from PBMCs, with at least 5.5 micrograms per sample. For every donor, an aliquot of PBMCs went through flow cytometry to measure the percentages of naive CD45RAhigh/CD27high T cells. The CDR3 spans 15 residues, from the cysteine through the phenylalanine. Here the CDR3 DNA is all that survives: 45 bases in frame from base 1. V is clipped by 2 bases and J by 3 bases, and the sequence between their germline boundaries is 11 bases long. The germline V gene provides CDR1 MNHEY and CDR2 SVGEGT. The library came from 5' RACE. Sequencer: Illumina HiSeq 2500. The second PCR ran for about 6 to 11 cycles and used a J-beta primer mix along with a sample-barcoded 5' primer. A template-switch 5' adaptor carrying 12 random nucleotides introduced a unique molecular identifier onto each TCR beta cDNA molecule. Each sample yielded at least 2.5 million CDR3-containing paired-end reads. All of the RNA was converted into first-strand cDNA using the Mint cDNA synthesis kit, with a TRBC-specific oligonucleotide serving as the primer. Following uracil-DNA glycosylase treatment, all cDNA underwent a first 18-cycle PCR with the universal primers M1SS and BC2_uni_R. In the original analysis: For normalization, 1 million high-quality reads, each with a distinct molecular identifier, were randomly selected from each sample. Reads with shared molecular identifiers were discarded instead of being binned into consensus sequences. MiTCR, with a Q25 quality threshold and the strictest error-elimination algorithm, was used for CDR3 identification, clonotype clustering and error correction. A nonparametric unseen species model with Euler transformation was used to estimate lower-bound total TCR beta diversity. Clones were called with MiXCR by TCRdb after fastp trimmed the public reads at Q25, and only in-frame beta chains were retained. Rows matching on CDR3 protein sequence are summarized as one entry with the most common DNA and genes. The V and J calls and clone size are TCRdb's, not the authors'. This sample holds 2 million or so distinct CDR3 sequences; around 50% were observed only once. The ten largest clones represent more than 2% of the sample.

The paper as a whole reports these results and caveats: Estimates of total diversity based on one million sequenced T cells were regarded as lower bounds and as underestimates. Observed TCR beta diversity per million T cells fell roughly linearly with age, and a significant reduction was already apparent by age approximately 41. Compared with the aged group, the long-lived group had more naive CD4+ T cells, fewer expanded clones and increased TCR diversity, a pattern suggesting age selection. Since profiling was done on bulk unsorted PBMCs, naive and antigen-experienced compartments could not be conclusively compared. Because the CMV infection status of the donors was unknown, age-related changes in expanded clonotypes may potentially have been confounded. A strong correlation was found between observed TCR beta diversity and the percentage of naive T cells measured by flow cytometry.

Material: blood. Recombination linked TRBV6-2 or TRBV6-3 to TRBJ1-5, with TRBD1 tentatively as D gene (6 bases match). The receptor comes from a woman aged 40 to 50 in good health. The CDR3 is CASSYAGTSNQPQHF. In nucleotides, the sequence is TGTGCCAGCAGTTACGCCGGGACATCCAATCAGCCCCAGCATTTT.